This is a list of T cell receptor beta chains from one sample in a study of human T cells and chemical hapten exposure. TCRdb reprocessed the RACE reads via MiXCR and lists one record per CDR3 protein. The repertoire holds around 99,000 distinct CDR3 sequences, more than 9.5% seen once, with roughly 2.3% in the top ten. Here the sequenced sample was whole blood, taken in connection with sensitization to the hapten diphenylcyclopropenone (DPC). These receptors came from a man in his forties with alopecia areata. Some clones in this sample may be carry-over from other donors' samples. The CDR3 runs from the conserved cysteine through the conserved F or W. Fields, in order: V gene, clone size, J gene, D gene, CDR3 DNA, CDR3 protein. D genes are given only for firm matches. Rows give clone size only sometimes, using once, few, many, or a class for an expanded clone.

v_gene: TRBV28; abundance: few; j_gene: TRBJ1-5; d_gene: NA; CDR3nt: TGTGCCAGCCACTCGGGCGAGGAGGTTCAGCCCCAGCATTTT; CDR3aa: CASHSGEEVQPQHF
v_gene: TRBV5-1; abundance: NA; j_gene: TRBJ2-1; d_gene: TRBD2; CDR3nt: TGCGCCAGCAGTGATTCTAGCGGAGTTATTTACAATGAGCAGTTCTTC; CDR3aa: CASSDSSGVIYNEQFF
v_gene: TRBV9; abundance: many; j_gene: TRBJ2-7; d_gene: TRBD2; CDR3nt: TGTGCCAGCAGCGTAAGCGGGAGGTTCTACGAGCAGTACTTC; CDR3aa: CASSVSGRFYEQYF
v_gene: TRBV12-5; abundance: once; j_gene: TRBJ2-3; d_gene: NA; CDR3nt: TGTGCTAGTGGTTTGAGAGATACGCAGTATTTT; CDR3aa: CASGLRDTQYF
v_gene: TRBV6-5; abundance: NA; j_gene: TRBJ1-6; d_gene: TRBD1; CDR3nt: TGTGCCAGCAGCCCGCGTCCGACAGGGGGCTATAGCTCCTATAATTCACCCCTCCACTTT; CDR3aa: CASSPRPTGGYSSYNSPLHF
v_gene: TRBV7-9; abundance: NA; j_gene: TRBJ2-5; d_gene: NA; CDR3nt: TGTGCCAGCAGCTTACCTCCGGGAGAGACCCAGTACTTC; CDR3aa: CASSLPPGETQYF
v_gene: TRBV6-6; abundance: many; j_gene: TRBJ1-5; d_gene: TRBD1; CDR3nt: TGTGCCAGCAGTCCGACAGGGGGCAATCAGCCCCAGCATTTT; CDR3aa: CASSPTGGNQPQHF
v_gene: TRBV12-5; abundance: NA; j_gene: TRBJ2-3; d_gene: NA; CDR3nt: TGTGCTAGTGGGCCAATACCAGATACGCAGTATTTT; CDR3aa: CASGPIPDTQYF
v_gene: TRBV9; abundance: NA; j_gene: TRBJ2-2; d_gene: NA; CDR3nt: TGTGCCAGCAGCGTAGCTTTCGGGGAGCTGTTTTTT; CDR3aa: CASSVAFGELFF
v_gene: TRBV14; abundance: few; j_gene: TRBJ2-2; d_gene: NA; CDR3nt: TGTGCCAGCAGCCGCGCCCGGTTAAGCACCGGGGAGCTGTTTTTT; CDR3aa: CASSRARLSTGELFF
v_gene: TRBV12-3/TRBV12-4; abundance: few; j_gene: TRBJ2-1; d_gene: NA; CDR3nt: TGTGCCAGCACCCTCCCTTGGCGGGACAACAATGAGCAGTTCTTC; CDR3aa: CASTLPWRDNNEQFF
v_gene: TRBV19; abundance: few; j_gene: TRBJ2-6; d_gene: TRBD1; CDR3nt: TGTGCCAGTAGTATTCCCGCGGGACAGGGAATCACTGGGGCCAACGTCCTGACTTTC; CDR3aa: CASSIPAGQGITGANVLTF
v_gene: TRBV7-2; abundance: few; j_gene: TRBJ2-1; d_gene: TRBD2; CDR3nt: TGTGCCAGCAGCTTACAAAGCGGGAGGGGGAATGAGCAGTTCTTC; CDR3aa: CASSLQSGRGNEQFF
v_gene: TRBV5-4; abundance: NA; j_gene: TRBJ2-3; d_gene: TRBD2; CDR3nt: TGTGCCAGCAGTACTAGCGGGAGTACCGCAGATACGCAGTATTTT; CDR3aa: CASSTSGSTADTQYF
v_gene: TRBV6-2/TRBV6-3; abundance: many; j_gene: TRBJ2-3; d_gene: NA; CDR3nt: TGTGCCAGCAGATCCCTGGCAGATACGCAGTATTTT; CDR3aa: CASRSLADTQYF
v_gene: TRBV28; abundance: few; j_gene: TRBJ2-7; d_gene: NA; CDR3nt: TGTGCCAGCAATACCGGCGGCGCGGACTCCTACGAGCAGTACTTC; CDR3aa: CASNTGGADSYEQYF
v_gene: TRBV4-1; abundance: NA; j_gene: TRBJ1-1; d_gene: NA; CDR3nt: TGCGCCAGCAGCCATCAGGATTCGAACACTGAAGCTTTCTTT; CDR3aa: CASSHQDSNTEAFF
v_gene: TRBV5-6; abundance: many; j_gene: TRBJ1-2; d_gene: TRBD1; CDR3nt: TGTGCCAGCAGCTTAGCTACAGGGGGCGATGGCTACACCTTC; CDR3aa: CASSLATGGDGYTF
v_gene: TRBV12-3/TRBV12-4; abundance: NA; j_gene: TRBJ2-7; d_gene: NA; CDR3nt: TGTGCCACCAGCTCCGGGAGCGAGCAGTACTTC; CDR3aa: CATSSGSEQYF
v_gene: TRBV6-6; abundance: NA; j_gene: TRBJ1-2; d_gene: TRBD1; CDR3nt: TGTGCCAGCAGTCTCGGCCCAGGGGGCGACTATGGCTACACCTTC; CDR3aa: CASSLGPGGDYGYTF
v_gene: TRBV5-1; abundance: few; j_gene: TRBJ2-1; d_gene: NA; CDR3nt: TGCGCCAGCAGCTTGGGGGGTATACTGAATGAGCAGTTCTTC; CDR3aa: CASSLGGILNEQFF
v_gene: TRBV18; abundance: few; j_gene: TRBJ2-4; d_gene: TRBD1; CDR3nt: TGTGCCAGCTCACCACCCCGACAGGGATCCAAAAACATTCAGTACTTC; CDR3aa: CASSPPRQGSKNIQYF
v_gene: TRBV6-5; abundance: NA; j_gene: TRBJ2-2; d_gene: NA; CDR3nt: TGTGCCAGCACCCCGGGGACTCCGAGGTCCGGGGAGCTGTTTTTT; CDR3aa: CASTPGTPRSGELFF
v_gene: TRBV20-1; abundance: few; j_gene: TRBJ2-5; d_gene: TRBD2; CDR3nt: TGCAGTGCATCGAGAGGACTAGCCGAAGAGGGGACCCAGTACTTC; CDR3aa: CSASRGLAEEGTQYF
v_gene: TRBV11-3; abundance: NA; j_gene: TRBJ2-5; d_gene: TRBD1; CDR3nt: TGTGCCAGCAGCTTAGATTCAGACAGGGGACGGGAGACCCAGTACTTC; CDR3aa: CASSLDSDRGRETQYF
v_gene: TRBV18; abundance: few; j_gene: TRBJ2-5; d_gene: TRBD1; CDR3nt: TGTGCCAGCTCGTACGACAGGGTCCAAGAGACCCAGTACTTC; CDR3aa: CASSYDRVQETQYF
v_gene: TRBV10-3; abundance: few; j_gene: TRBJ2-1; d_gene: NA; CDR3nt: TGTGCCATCAGTGATTACCGTGACGGTGAGCAGTTCTTC; CDR3aa: CAISDYRDGEQFF
v_gene: TRBV6-5; abundance: few; j_gene: TRBJ1-6; d_gene: NA; CDR3nt: TGTGCCAGCAGCGGGAATTCATCACCCCTCCACTTT; CDR3aa: CASSGNSSPLHF
v_gene: TRBV25-1; abundance: many; j_gene: TRBJ1-6; d_gene: TRBD1; CDR3nt: TGTGCCAGCAGTGACACCCCGGGACAGGGGAAACCCCTCCACTTT; CDR3aa: CASSDTPGQGKPLHF
v_gene: TRBV18; abundance: NA; j_gene: TRBJ1-4; d_gene: NA; CDR3nt: TGTGCCAGCTCCCTCGCACCGACAACTAATGAAAAACTGTTTTTT; CDR3aa: CASSLAPTTNEKLFF
v_gene: TRBV20-1; abundance: NA; j_gene: TRBJ1-2; d_gene: NA; CDR3nt: TGCAGTGCTAGAGTCTCCGACGGGGGCTATGGCTACACCTTC; CDR3aa: CSARVSDGGYGYTF